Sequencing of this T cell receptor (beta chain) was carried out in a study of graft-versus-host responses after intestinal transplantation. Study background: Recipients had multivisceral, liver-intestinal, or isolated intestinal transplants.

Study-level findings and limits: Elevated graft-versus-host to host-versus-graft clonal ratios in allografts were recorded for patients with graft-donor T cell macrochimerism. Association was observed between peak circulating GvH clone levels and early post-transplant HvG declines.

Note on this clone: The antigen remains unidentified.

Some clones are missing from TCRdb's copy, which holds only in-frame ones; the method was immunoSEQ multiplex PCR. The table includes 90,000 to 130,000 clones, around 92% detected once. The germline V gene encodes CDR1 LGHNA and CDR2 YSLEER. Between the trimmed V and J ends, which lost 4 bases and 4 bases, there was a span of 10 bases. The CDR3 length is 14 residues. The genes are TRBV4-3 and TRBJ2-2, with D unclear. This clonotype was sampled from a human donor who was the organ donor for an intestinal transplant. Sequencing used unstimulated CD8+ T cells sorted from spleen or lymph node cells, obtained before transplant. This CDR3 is CASSPDRPTGELFF. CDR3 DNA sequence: TGCGCCAGCAGCCCGGACCGTCCCACCGGGGAGCTGTTTTTT.